This record concerns one TCR beta chain sequence. This sample was taken from a study of cytotoxic CD8 clonotypes in ibrutinib-treated CLL. Using immunoSEQ multiplex PCR, the repertoire was profiled, and TCRdb retains in-frame clones only, with some absent. The sample yields over 9,000 clones, approximately 81% seen once. The specimen comprised PBMCs, sampled at disease progression, from a patient treated with ibrutinib. The clonotype comes from a human donor with chronic lymphocytic leukemia.

The CDR3 nucleotides read TGTGCCAGCAGGGGACAGGGGGCAGGGGACACTGAAGCTTTCTTT. It codes for CASRGQGAGDTEAFF. This chain connects TRBV6-5 to TRBJ1-1; 12 positions match TRBD1. The CDR3 extends over 15 amino acids. With 6 bases clipped from V and 3 bases from J, the junction kept 5 bases outside the gene matches. The germline CDR1 and CDR2 sequences are MNHEY and SVGAGI.